This section outlines one TCR beta chain sequence together with its context. This sample stems from a study of shared clonotypes between healthy human individuals. Data came from immunoSEQ multiplex PCR; TCRdb stores just in-frame clones and leaves some out. The table records about 490,000 clones, around three quarters of them present only once. Everyone who donated was a Caucasian adult who lived in Nashville, Tennessee. CDR3 length: 17 amino acids. The V gene's germline CDR1 is GTSNPN and CDR2 SVGIG (reference sequence). Deletions cut 3 bases from V and 0 bases from J, with 15 bases between. V usage is TRBV30 and J usage is TRBJ1-6, with D tentatively TRBD1 (5 bases). The sequencing sample was made of PBMCs. The TCR comes from a woman in her forties in good health. Some clones in this sample may be carry-over from other donors' samples. The DNA for the CDR3 is TGTGCCTGGAGCATCCGGGACTCTAGCTCCTATAATTCACCCCTCCACTTT. Protein: CAWSIRDSSSYNSPLHF.